Listed below are T cell receptor beta chains from one sample, sequenced in a study of identical twins. TCRdb passed the 5' RACE reads through MiXCR, listing each CDR3 protein once. The data contain some 560,000 distinct CDR3 sequences, 9.5% to 10% of them singletons. The same sample was also studied in work on yellow fever vaccine responses in identical twins.

The sample consisted of PBMCs. All receptors derive from a young woman in good health. The CDR3 runs from the conserved cysteine through the conserved F or W. Not every row has a clone size; where given, it reads once, few, many or a size class.

v_call: TRBV7-2; clone_size: NA; j_call: TRBJ2-7; cdr3_aa: CASSSNSWKEQYF
v_call: TRBV14; clone_size: NA; j_call: TRBJ1-1; cdr3_aa: CASSQVFGATEAFF
v_call: TRBV18; clone_size: few; j_call: TRBJ2-1; cdr3_aa: CASSPPDMSGTFYEQFF
v_call: TRBV12-3/TRBV12-4; clone_size: many; j_call: TRBJ2-7; cdr3_aa: CASSRGSGDPYEQYF
v_call: TRBV4-1; clone_size: NA; j_call: TRBJ2-2; cdr3_aa: CASGQMGGTSTGELFF
v_call: TRBV29-1; clone_size: NA; j_call: TRBJ2-7; cdr3_aa: CSVVGTGSPYEQYF
v_call: TRBV7-3; clone_size: many; j_call: TRBJ2-3; cdr3_aa: CASSLRGQATQYF
v_call: TRBV15; clone_size: NA; j_call: TRBJ2-1; cdr3_aa: CATSRDTGLAGYSYNEQFF
v_call: TRBV5-1; clone_size: few; j_call: TRBJ2-3; cdr3_aa: CATSIGTSGRTGDTQYF
v_call: TRBV7-2; clone_size: many; j_call: TRBJ2-3; cdr3_aa: CASSSTMDSTDTQYF
v_call: TRBV12-3/TRBV12-4; clone_size: many; j_call: TRBJ1-1; cdr3_aa: CASSADRGAFF
v_call: TRBV4-3; clone_size: few; j_call: TRBJ2-7; cdr3_aa: CASSQDPTSRPYEQYF
v_call: TRBV6-1; clone_size: few; j_call: TRBJ1-3; cdr3_aa: CASSERGGGTGSGNTIYF
v_call: TRBV7-2; clone_size: few; j_call: TRBJ2-5; cdr3_aa: CASSSAGGAQYF
v_call: TRBV29-1; clone_size: NA; j_call: TRBJ2-2; cdr3_aa: CSANRGGTGELFF
v_call: TRBV30; clone_size: NA; j_call: TRBJ1-4; cdr3_aa: CAWDTGSNEKLFF
v_call: TRBV3-1; clone_size: many; j_call: TRBJ2-7; cdr3_aa: CASSQTSGRLEQYF
v_call: TRBV28; clone_size: NA; j_call: TRBJ2-3; cdr3_aa: CASRASGPLSTDTQYF
v_call: TRBV11-2; clone_size: NA; j_call: TRBJ2-1; cdr3_aa: CASSFLRTYNEQFF
v_call: TRBV3-1; clone_size: few; j_call: TRBJ2-6; cdr3_aa: CASSHSQKRDSGANVLTF
v_call: TRBV3-1; clone_size: NA; j_call: TRBJ2-5; cdr3_aa: CASSPRGWDFKETQYF
v_call: TRBV20-1; clone_size: many; j_call: TRBJ1-6; cdr3_aa: CSAREAGTSPLHF
v_call: TRBV20-1; clone_size: NA; j_call: TRBJ2-5; cdr3_aa: CSAPPVTQYF
v_call: TRBV14; clone_size: few; j_call: TRBJ2-7; cdr3_aa: CASSRSSGNSYEQYF
v_call: TRBV11-2; clone_size: many; j_call: TRBJ2-7; cdr3_aa: CASSLYRSDVSGKTYEQYF
v_call: TRBV30; clone_size: few; j_call: TRBJ1-1; cdr3_aa: CAERDRSYSEAFF
v_call: TRBV7-9; clone_size: NA; j_call: TRBJ2-7; cdr3_aa: CASRDGDGRYEQYF
v_call: TRBV20-1; clone_size: few; j_call: TRBJ2-1; cdr3_aa: CSASEASGGPGEQFF
v_call: TRBV4-3; clone_size: few; j_call: TRBJ1-5; cdr3_aa: CASSQDTGDSNQPQHF
v_call: TRBV5-4; clone_size: NA; j_call: TRBJ2-1; cdr3_aa: CASSPSGTGAYNEQFF
v_call: TRBV27; clone_size: many; j_call: TRBJ2-1; cdr3_aa: CASSPSQSSYNEQFF
v_call: TRBV6-2/TRBV6-3; clone_size: many; j_call: TRBJ2-1; cdr3_aa: CASSFTYNEQFF
v_call: TRBV2; clone_size: NA; j_call: TRBJ2-1; cdr3_aa: CASSERRESHNEQFF
v_call: TRBV6-5; clone_size: few; j_call: TRBJ2-7; cdr3_aa: CASSYSTGLGEQYF
v_call: TRBV9; clone_size: few; j_call: TRBJ2-6; cdr3_aa: CASSPRDRGTNVLTF
v_call: TRBV3-1; clone_size: NA; j_call: TRBJ2-1; cdr3_aa: CATSGGVASRSYNEQFF
v_call: TRBV7-9; clone_size: few; j_call: TRBJ2-1; cdr3_aa: CASSPRDNDFNNEQFF
v_call: TRBV24-1; clone_size: few; j_call: TRBJ2-1; cdr3_aa: CATSQDSYNEQFF
v_call: TRBV2; clone_size: few; j_call: TRBJ2-1; cdr3_aa: CASSEGPKAYNEQFF
v_call: TRBV12-3/TRBV12-4; clone_size: many; j_call: TRBJ1-2; cdr3_aa: CASSSTARDYGYTF
v_call: TRBV15; clone_size: many; j_call: TRBJ2-5; cdr3_aa: CATSRDPGSQETQYF
v_call: TRBV3-1; clone_size: many; j_call: TRBJ2-5; cdr3_aa: CASSQTEETQYF
v_call: TRBV28; clone_size: few; j_call: TRBJ2-7; cdr3_aa: CASRGGGVIIREQYF
v_call: TRBV29-1; clone_size: NA; j_call: TRBJ1-1; cdr3_aa: CSVEDPASAFF
v_call: TRBV29-1; clone_size: NA; j_call: TRBJ2-7; cdr3_aa: CSVVSSSTYEQYF
v_call: TRBV7-2; clone_size: many; j_call: TRBJ2-7; cdr3_aa: CASSLGGVLSYEQYF
v_call: TRBV24-1; clone_size: NA; j_call: TRBJ1-2; cdr3_aa: CATSVSGSYGYTF